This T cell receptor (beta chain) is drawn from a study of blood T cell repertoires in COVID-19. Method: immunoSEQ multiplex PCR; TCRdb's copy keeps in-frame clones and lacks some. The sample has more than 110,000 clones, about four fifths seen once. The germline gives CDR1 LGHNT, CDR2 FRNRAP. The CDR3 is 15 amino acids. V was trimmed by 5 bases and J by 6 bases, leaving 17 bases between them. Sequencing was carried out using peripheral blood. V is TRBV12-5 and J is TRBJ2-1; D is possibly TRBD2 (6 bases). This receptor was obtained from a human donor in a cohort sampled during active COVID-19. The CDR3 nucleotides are TGTGCTAGTGGTGCTTCTTGGGGGGTCCTCAATGAGCAGTTCTTC. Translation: CASGASWGVLNEQFF.